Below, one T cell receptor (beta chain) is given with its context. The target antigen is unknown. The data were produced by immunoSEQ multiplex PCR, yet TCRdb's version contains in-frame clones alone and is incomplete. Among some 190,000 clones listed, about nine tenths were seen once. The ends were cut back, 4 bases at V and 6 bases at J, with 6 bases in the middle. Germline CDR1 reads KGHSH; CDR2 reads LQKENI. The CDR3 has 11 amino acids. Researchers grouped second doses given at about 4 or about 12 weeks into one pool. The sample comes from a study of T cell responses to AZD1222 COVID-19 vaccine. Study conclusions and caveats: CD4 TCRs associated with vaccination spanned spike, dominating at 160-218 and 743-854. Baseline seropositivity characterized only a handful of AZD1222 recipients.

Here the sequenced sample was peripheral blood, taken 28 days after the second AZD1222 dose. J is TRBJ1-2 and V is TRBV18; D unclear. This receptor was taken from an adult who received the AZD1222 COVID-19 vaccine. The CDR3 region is CASSLDHGYTF. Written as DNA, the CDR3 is TGTGCCAGCTCACTCGACCATGGCTACACCTTC. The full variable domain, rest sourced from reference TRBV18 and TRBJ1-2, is NAGVMQNPRHLVRRRGQEARLRCSPMKGHSHVYWYRQLPEEGLKFMVYLQKENIIDESGMPKERFSAEFPKEGPSILRIQQVVRGDSAAYFCASSLDHGYTFGSGTRLTVV.